The table lists the clone carrying this T cell receptor beta chain with a few counts. The antigen is unknown. These data are taken from a study of blood T cells in healthy people across ages. Turning to the study itself: Capturing about one barcoded beta molecule per two T cells was achieved by template switching.

Samples had at least 6.5 million PBMCs isolated from them. Study-wide results and limits: In older individuals, TCR beta diversity per million T cells was lower, falling roughly linearly with age.

Germline assignment: CDR1 DFQATT and CDR2 SNEGSKA (reference sequence). V trimming: 5 bases; J trimming: 6 bases; junction bases outside the gene matches: 5. The CDR3 is 12 amino acids. A sample-barcoded 5' primer and a J-beta primer mix were used in a second PCR of about 7 to 11 cycles. TCRdb re-called the 5' RACE reads with MiXCR, one entry per CDR3 protein. The sample records around 900,000 distinct CDR3 sequences, around 26% being singletons. Sequenced material: blood. The chain is built from TRBV20-1 and TRBJ1-2, with 8 bases identical to TRBD1. The source is an elderly woman in good health. In nucleotides, the CDR3 is TGCAGTGCTCCGCGGACAGGGAATGGCTACACCTTC. It is translated as CSAPRTGNGYTF.